The entry below gives a single T cell receptor beta chain sequence along with its context. This entry belongs to a study of T cell changes during pregnancy in multiple sclerosis. TCRdb keeps only in-frame clones here, not all; method: immunoSEQ multiplex PCR. Here the sample spans 35,000 to 40,000 clones, approximately 89% being singletons. Germline V gene sequence: CDR1 SGHRS, CDR2 YFSETQ. CDR3 size: 13 residues. Deletions cut 2 bases from V and 7 bases from J, with 12 bases between. Sequenced material: CD4+ T cells from peripheral blood mononuclear cells, taken after pregnancy. The V call is TRBV5-1, the J call TRBJ1-2; D gene uncertain. This TCR was sampled from a female donor in good health, enrolled as a control in a pregnancy study. CDR3 region: CASSFPGSGGYTF. The CDR3 nucleotides are TGCGCCAGCAGCTTCCCGGGATCAGGTGGCTACACCTTC.